This T cell receptor (beta chain) was recorded in a study of cytomegalovirus exposure and HLA in healthy donors. The CDR3 loop spans 13 amino acids. Germline CDR1 and CDR2: GTSNPN and SVGIG (reference sequence). 60 Vbeta and 13 Jbeta primers were used in PCR. Sequencing used immunoSEQ multiplex PCR; TCRdb keeps in-frame clones, though not all of them. The profile shows about 83,000 clones, under 80% of them singletons. The TCR comes from a man in his sixties in good health and CMV-seronegative. The sequencing input was PBMCs. The rearrangement links TRBV30 to TRBJ2-1, with D possibly being TRBD2 (7 bases). Here the CDR3 reads CAGGALPYNEQFF. In DNA form, the CDR3 reads TGTGCGGGGGGGGCCCTCCCCTACAATGAGCAGTTCTTC.